The entry below gives a single T cell receptor (beta chain) sequence along with its context. Treatment reported: around 19 received Ad26.COV2.S at low or high dose, single or two shots; about 5 received placebo; per-sample allocation not given. Following the first vaccine or placebo injection, samples were taken on day 63. The data belong to a study of Ad26.COV2.S vaccination and SARS-CoV-2 variants. TCRdb's copy holds only in-frame clones and misses some; the assay was immunoSEQ multiplex PCR. The sample has approximately 420,000 clones, 75% to 90% seen once. The specimen comprised peripheral blood, sampled in a trial of Ad26.COV2.S vaccine versus placebo. The receptor was derived from a person aged 18-60 years who received the Ad26.COV2.S COVID-19 vaccine or a placebo.

CDR3 amino acids: CASSYSGIPGEQYF. CDR3 DNA: TGTGCCAGCAGTTACTCAGGCATCCCGGGAGAGCAGTACTTC. The genes are TRBV6-6 and TRBJ2-7; D is possibly TRBD2 (5 bases). CDR1 and CDR2 from the germline V gene are MNHNY and SVGAGI (reference sequence). Trimming shortened V by 0 bases and J by 7 bases, and 13 bases separated the two germline ends. CDR3 length equals 14 residues.